This T cell receptor (beta chain) was observed in a study of cytomegalovirus exposure and HLA in healthy donors (dated by TCRdb to between 2016 and 2019). Regarding the complete study: In an earlier analysis of 450 to 750 of the donors, under 300 Gb of sequence data and 100 million or so unique TCR beta sequences from roughly 200 million T cells were reported. HLA typing covered class I and class II loci at four-digit resolution. Of the 300 to 500 genotyped donors, roughly 76% were placed in the genetic ancestry cluster associated with self-reported Caucasian donors. A later analysis re-examined previously published TCR beta repertoires from roughly 720 donors and added high-resolution HLA genotyping to investigate patterns of TCR occurrence. To predict cytomegalovirus infection status, the study brought together high-throughput TCR immunosequencing, statistical association of individual TCRs with disease status, and machine learning. Across some 400 genotyped donors of the cohort, an average of approximately 240,000 unique TCR beta nucleotide sequences per donor were sequenced, and around 20% of those sequences were non-productive. All discovery cohort repertoires had been generated on a single sequencing platform. Rather than drawing on any new phenotypic data, the later analysis identified candidate immune exposures from TCR beta sequences and the way those sequences occurred across donors. A later genetic analysis used genome-wide SNP genotypes for about 65% of the roughly 670 donors, treating that subset as a discovery cohort. The study was designed to test whether signatures of past pathogen exposure could be identified by cataloging public T cell receptors. The study used immunosequencing to profile the T cell repertoires of several hundred subjects and linked those repertoires to cytomegalovirus serostatus. A separate validation cohort of 100 to 150 different subjects was used in addition to the approximately 610-subject first cohort. The number of donors typed differed by locus, with roughly 629-640 for A, B, C, DRB1 and DQB1, more than 500 for DQA1, approximately 580 for DPA1, and under 490 for DPB1. Donor age, sex, ethnicity and CMV serostatus were compiled alongside the repertoire data. An earlier analysis of about 600 of the donors used high-throughput TCR beta sequencing to judge whether each TCR beta V gene segment behaved as functional or pseudogenic. Roughly 5 DR-DQ haplotypes were handled as single units for association and clustering, since linkage in the cohort was strong. An early release covering some 640 HLA-typed donors comprised roughly 300 gigabases of sequencing data and tens of millions of unique TCR sequences.

Library preparation employed the immunoSEQ multiplex PCR assay. For the multiplex PCR, a mixture combining 60 forward primers for TCR Vbeta segments and 13 reverse primers for TCR Jbeta segments was used. A multiplex PCR assay on genomic DNA amplified the CDR3 region of rearranged TCR beta genes. On the Illumina HiSeq System, the amplified TCR beta libraries were sequenced as 87-base-pair reads. The paper's processing steps were these. A later analysis counted some 80 million unique TCR beta chains across the approximately 700 repertoires, and around 9.9 million of these chains were shared by at least two donors. Raw reads were error-corrected and collapsed into unique sequences by a nearest-neighbor algorithm in which closely related sequences were merged to remove PCR and sequencing errors. V, D and J gene segments were assigned by aligning CDR3 sequences to IMGT reference sequences. For a sequence to be retained, a match of at least six nucleotides was required to both a V gene segment and a J gene segment. Rearrangements were called productive when the CDR3 lacked stop codons and stayed in frame with V and J; all others were non-productive. CDR3 was defined by IMGT convention, running from the second conserved V-encoded cysteine to the conserved J-encoded phenylalanine. In an earlier analysis of roughly 580 of the donors, sequences lacking an unambiguous match to a single V gene segment were excluded. An earlier analysis of a few hundred of the donors classified V segments as functional when productive rearrangements were above 56.7% and as segregating when the standard deviation between donors was above 5%. A statistical classification framework was built to diagnose cytomegalovirus status from the catalog of TCR beta chain sequences. In a later analysis, TCR nucleotide sequences were compared against IMGT/GENE-DB human TR gene sequences so that V and J genes could be assigned. A later analysis assigned CDR3 sequences and most-parsimonious VDJ recombination scenarios with the TCRdist pipeline. In a later analysis, every TCR beta chain was defined by the combination of its CDR3 amino acid sequence and its V-gene family, and reads without a unique V-gene family were dropped. In a later analysis, several hundred highly shared, low-generation-probability nucleotide sequences were removed to address suspected cross-contamination and a sequencing artifact. In a later analysis, a clonal expansion index for each public chain was calculated from normalized within-repertoire ranks of inferred template counts. Generation probabilities in a later analysis came from a VDJ recombination model fitted to out-of-frame rearrangements, and those results were checked against IGoR. A later analysis scored TCR-TCR, TCR-HLA and TCR-CMV co-occurrence with hypergeometric tests, applying a repertoire-size bias correction to TCR pairs. In a later analysis, false discovery rates were estimated by permuting HLA or CMV assignments 20 times. In a later analysis, co-occurring TCRs were grouped using DBSCAN, with TCRdist sequence similarity added in when clustering inside HLA-allele-positive subsets. Repertoires with fewer than 30,000 or more than 120,000 public chains, plus five repertoires with anomalous nucleotide sharing, were excluded from co-occurrence clustering. The table was pulled from immuneACCESS by TCRdb, which kept in-frame rearrangements only. Such tables lose some clones; where checked, under half of the loss comes from unresolved V genes, and the rest has no known cause. The V and J calls and clone size were taken over from that table, and D and trimming were inferred from the DNA. The sample table lists about 110,000 clones, 81% of them with a count of one. The biggest ten clones account for under 2.5% of the sample.

The cohort consisted of 650 to 700 healthy bone marrow donors. Cohort members were all nominally healthy when sampled, although unrecorded immune exposures were likely present. The donor tested CMV seronegative and was one of the 352 seronegative cohort members. Each donor provided a peripheral blood sample, and peripheral blood mononuclear cells were used for TCR beta sequencing. The Qiagen DNeasy Blood Extraction Kit was used to extract genomic DNA from the blood cell samples. Beyond this particular receptor, the publication reports: In a later analysis, most CMV-associated TCR beta chains were found to appear HLA-restricted, with HLA associations seemingly driven largely by CMV exposure. The presence/absence analyses assumed that sequencing depth was roughly uniform across donors, and that assumption may not be true. Roughly 15 rarely observed V segments, including chromosome 9 orphons, were excluded from the earlier analysis of just under 600 of the donors because counts were too low. The only immune exposure information available for the cohort was CMV serostatus. A cluster of highly shared sequence variants was judged likely to be a technical artifact of the sequencing pipeline. An association between a missense DCLRE1C variant and V-gene and J-gene trimming of TCR beta chains was found in a later genetic analysis and replicated in an independent cohort. Assigning TCR associations to individual alleles was difficult when HLA alleles, especially DR and DQ, strongly co-occurred. It was suggested by the authors that the approach could potentially be generalized to other disease states and immunological phenotypes. A later analysis associated about 18,000 TCR beta sequences with specific HLA alleles at a false discovery rate of 0.05. The 87-base-pair reads could not distinguish some IMGT-functional V segments, including TRBV6-2 and TRBV6-3, so those segments were excluded. Compared with equally common non-associated chains, HLA-associated TCR beta chains in a later analysis were more clonally expanded and had lower generation probabilities. A later analysis reported that several top co-occurrence clusters appeared linked to parvovirus B19, influenza, CMV and Epstein-Barr virus. Because some donors lacked HLA typing at each locus, the association tests relied only on the typed subset. The classifier was reported to diagnose cytomegalovirus status with high specificity and sensitivity in both the original cohort and the validation cohort. The cohort was sequenced for TCR beta chains only, and without alpha or paired-chain data the features that could be detected were limited. A total of 150 to 200 TCR beta chains were listed by the study as associated with cytomegalovirus. A later analysis found that TCR association rates varied across HLA loci, with DRB1 alleles showing the most associated TCRs and HLA-C alleles the fewest. In an earlier analysis of 587 of the donors, most TCR beta V segments appeared in productive rearrangements about 87% or about 30% of the time, broadly matching IMGT annotations. Linkage disequilibrium might explain the correlated functional status among segregating V segments, but an unknown experimental factor could not be excluded. A further reported finding was that TCR beta sequences accurately predicted the HLA-A and HLA-B alleles for most subjects in the first cohort. Across donors, most TCR sequences were observed very rarely, whereas some public TCRs were present in many individuals. Three of the identified cytomegalovirus-associated TCR beta chains were confirmed in vitro to be specific for cytomegalovirus antigens. In a later genetic analysis, fewer N-insertions in productive TCRs were reported among donors in an Asian-associated ancestry cluster than the roughly 640-donor mean.

Details on this clone: Its antigen is not yet known. No quality values exist for individual bases; no much larger clone is one base distant.

Including cysteine and phenylalanine, the CDR3 has 17 amino acids. Only the CDR3 DNA is retained, 51 bases long and in frame from the first base. The CDR1 and CDR2 encoded by the germline V gene are SGHAT and FQNNGV. V is trimmed back by 5 bases and J by 7 bases, and the junction contains 15 bases that no gene match accounts for. Sequencing used PBMCs. The sequence is built from TRBV11-2 and TRBJ2-1; TRBD2 matches 9 bases in the middle. This receptor was identified in a woman aged 25 to 39 in good health and CMV-seronegative. The nucleotide sequence is given as TGTGCCAGCAGCCCGCTGGCGGGAGGGCCTGGTGGGAATGAGCAGTTCTTC. This codes for CASSPLAGGPGGNEQFF.